The 23 T cell receptor beta chains below all came from one sample that was sequenced in a study of blood T cell repertoires in COVID-19. Libraries were prepared by immunoSEQ multiplex PCR; TCRdb keeps only in-frame clonotypes and omits some of them. The data show fewer than 300,000 clones, about 85% seen once. The sample was peripheral blood. These receptors came from a human donor with COVID-19, enrolled during active disease. The donor label of this sample is uncertain.

The chain employs TRBV3-1 (or the pseudogene TRBV3-2) and TRBJ1-1; 7 nucleotides agree with TRBD1. Unmatched junction bases numbered 4, after V lost 0 bases and J lost 3 bases. This CDR3 is 15 amino acids long. Germline V lookup: CDR1 LGHDT, CDR2 YNNKEL (reference sequence). CDR3 DNA sequence: TGTGCCAGCAGCCAAGATACCAGGGGGGACACTGAAGCTTTCTTT. Protein product: CASSQDTRGDTEAFF.

This clone was observed many times. The chain is built from TRBV19 and TRBJ2-1; D is perhaps TRBD1 (5 bases). Trimming left V 0 bases short and J 9 bases short, with 12 bases between. CDR1 LNHDA and CDR2 SQIVND come from the germline V gene (reference sequence). This CDR3 contains 14 residues. This chain's CDR3 is CASSIDDSLGEQFF. CDR3 bases: TGTGCCAGTAGTATAGACGACAGTTTGGGTGAGCAGTTCTTC.

CDR3 DNA sequence: TGTGCCAGCAGCTCCGGACATGGGACTCACTATGGCTACACCTTC. Amino acids: CASSSGHGTHYGYTF. The J gene is TRBJ1-2, the V gene TRBV11-3, with D maybe TRBD1 (5 bases). The CDR3 loop spans 15 amino acids. Trimming stripped 4 bases from V and 3 bases from J, with 15 bases between. The germline CDR1 and CDR2 sequences are SGHNT and YENEEA.

The chain is built from TRBV18 and TRBJ2-7; D gene unclear. The CDR3 runs 14 residues. V was trimmed by 3 bases and J by 2 bases, leaving 11 bases between them. Germline V gene data show CDR1 as KGHSH and CDR2 as LQKENI. CDR3 DNA sequence: TGTGCCAGCTCACCGTCACAGCTCACCTACGAGCAGTACTTC. It translates to CASSPSQLTYEQYF.

The CDR3 bases are TGTGCCAGCAGTGAAGTGGCGGGGGGTCAGCCCCAGCATTTT. The encoded protein is CASSEVAGGQPQHF. The chain combines TRBV2 with TRBJ1-5; D may be TRBD1 (5 bases). CDR3 length: 14 residues. Germline loops: CDR1 SNHLY, CDR2 FYNNEI. With 1 base removed from V and 6 bases from J, the gap between germline ends came to 10 bases.

This clone was observed once. The chain combines TRBV7-9 with TRBJ2-7; D might be TRBD1 (6 bases). Germline V gene lookup returns CDR1 SEHNR and CDR2 FQNEAQ (reference sequence). The CDR3 contains 11 residues. Trimming stripped 8 bases from V and 5 bases from J, with 10 bases between. The CDR3 DNA reads TGTGCCAGCGCCTCAGGGGACGAGCAGTACTTC. This sequence encodes CASASGDEQYF.

The chain uses TRBV5-1 and TRBJ2-6; D is undetermined. There are 13 residues in the CDR3. The germline CDR1 and CDR2 sequences are SGHRS and YFSETQ. The V end lost 5 bases, the J end lost 0 bases, and 3 bases lay between the germline ends. CDR3 protein: CASSYSGANVLTF. CDR3 DNA: TGCGCCAGCAGTTACTCTGGGGCCAACGTCCTGACTTTC.

Only a few counts were recorded for this clone. The CDR3 loop is CASTLGTGAGYTF. The CDR3, as DNA: TGTGCCAGTACCCTGGGGACAGGGGCTGGCTACACCTTC. V usage is TRBV19 and J usage is TRBJ1-2; 10 nucleotides agree with TRBD1. CDR3 size: 13 residues. In germline, CDR1 is LNHDA, CDR2 SQIVND (reference sequence). The trim removed 7 bases at V and 7 bases at J, leaving 6 bases unmatched.

The chain recombines TRBV3-1 (or the pseudogene TRBV3-2) with TRBJ1-3, with 7 bases fitting TRBD1. Germline loops: CDR1 LGHDT, CDR2 YNNKEL (reference sequence). The CDR3 has 15 residues. J was trimmed by 3 bases and V by 1 base; bases with no gene match: 3. CDR3 coding DNA: TGTGCCAGCAGCCAAGTTTCAGGGGGTGGAAACACCATATATTTT. This encodes CASSQVSGGGNTIYF.

The chain employs TRBV24-1 and TRBJ2-1, with D perhaps matching TRBD2 (6 bases). This CDR3 contains 16 residues. Trimming stripped 3 bases from V and 4 bases from J, with 15 bases between. Germline CDR1 and CDR2: KGHDR and SFDVKD. DNA for the CDR3: TGTGCCACCAGTGATCCCCGCCCCGGACTATACAATGAGCAGTTCTTC. It codes for CATSDPRPGLYNEQFF.

This chain links TRBV5-1 with TRBJ1-2; TRBD1 matches 11 bases. V lost 7 bases to trimming and J lost 4 bases; unmatched junction nucleotides: 12. CDR1 and CDR2 (germline): SGHRS, YFSETQ. CDR3 length: 16 residues. CDR3 sequence: CASRYGQGAVRYGYTF. The CDR3 bases are TGCGCCAGCCGGTACGGACAGGGGGCTGTTCGCTATGGCTACACCTTC. Full variable domain (missing parts from reference TRBV5-1 and TRBJ1-2): KAGVTQTPRYLIKTRGQQVTLSCSPISGHRSVSWYQQTPGQGLQFLFEYFSETQRNKGNFPGRFSGRQFSNSRSEMNVSTLELGDSALYLCASRYGQGAVRYGYTFGSGTRLTVV.

A single count supports this clone. This chain connects TRBV18 to TRBJ1-1; D perhaps matches TRBD1 (6 bases). The V end was cut by 5 bases, the J end by 10 bases, with 14 bases between. This CDR3 is built from 12 residues. Germline V lookup: CDR1 KGHSH, CDR2 LQKENI. The CDR3: CASSNYREGAFF. The CDR3 DNA reads as TGTGCCAGCTCAAACTACAGGGAGGGAGCTTTCTTT.

This clone was seen more than once but under ten times. This chain's CDR3 is CASSFWTSGGLGELFF. The CDR3, as DNA: TGTGCCAGCAGCTTCTGGACTAGCGGGGGCCTGGGGGAGCTGTTTTTT. The chain links TRBV5-6 to TRBJ2-2; 13 bases are shared with TRBD2. The CDR3 extends over 16 amino acids. With 2 bases clipped from V and 8 bases from J, the junction kept 6 bases outside the gene matches. Per germline, CDR1 SGHDT and CDR2 YYEEEE.

The chain uses TRBV28 and TRBJ1-5; D possibly corresponds to TRBD1 (6 bases). The CDR3 has 15 residues. Germline CDR1 reads MDHEN; CDR2 reads SYDVKM. V was clipped by 2 bases and J by 9 bases, with 17 bases between them. The CDR3 DNA follows: TGTGCCAGCAGTTTACAGGGGACCGCATCTCGGCCCCAGCATTTT. Its protein product is CASSLQGTASRPQHF.

The chain has TRBV7-2 and TRBJ1-5; D is perhaps TRBD1 (6 bases). The CDR3 has 14 residues. Trimming cost V 0 bases and J 5 bases, with 8 bases left between them. The germline V gene has CDR1 SGHTA and CDR2 FQGNSA. CDR3: CASSLAQGYQPQHF. The CDR3 DNA reads as TGTGCCAGCAGCTTAGCACAGGGTTATCAGCCCCAGCATTTT.

This sequence joins TRBV29-1 and TRBJ1-2, with 9 nucleotides matching TRBD1. The germline V gene has CDR1 SQVTM and CDR2 ANQGSEA. V gave up 5 bases and J gave up 8 bases; unmatched junction bases: 12. This CDR3 has 14 amino acids. For the CDR3, the DNA is TGCAGCGTTCTGTCGGGACAGGGTCCCCGGGGCTACACCTTC. Protein sequence: CSVLSGQGPRGYTF.

The chain joins TRBV28 to TRBJ1-2; no clear D. Trimming shortened V by 7 bases and J by 8 bases, and 17 bases separated the two germline ends. Looked up from germline, CDR1 is MDHEN and CDR2 is SYDVKM. The CDR3 is made up of 13 amino acids. CDR3 nucleotide sequence: TGTGCCAGCACCCGCCCGGGTGGTGGGGGCTACACCTTC. It translates to CASTRPGGGGYTF.

This clone was counted a few times. This rearrangement joins TRBV5-4 to TRBJ2-1; TRBD2 agrees at 8 bases. The V and J ends lost 3 bases and 3 bases, in that order; junction bases with no gene match: 2. The CDR3 loop spans 14 amino acids. Germline V gene sequence: CDR1 SGHNT, CDR2 YYREEE (reference sequence). CDR3 region: CASSYGTSYNEQFF. The CDR3, as DNA: TGTGCCAGCAGCTATGGGACTAGCTACAATGAGCAGTTCTTC.

This chain uses TRBV15 with TRBJ1-1; D is unresolved. The V and J ends lost 3 bases and 7 bases respectively, with 18 bases between them. The CDR3 extends over 15 amino acids. The germline V gene encodes CDR1 LNHNV and CDR2 YYDKDF (reference sequence). CDR3 in DNA: TGTGCCACCAGCAGGCCCCCTCCCCTCAAGCTTGAAGCTTTCTTT. Amino acid sequence: CATSRPPPLKLEAFF.

V gene TRBV27 combines with J gene TRBJ2-3, with 7 bases matching TRBD1. The CDR3 sequence is 17 residues long. J was trimmed by 2 bases and V by 5 bases; bases with no gene match: 13. Germline assignment: CDR1 MNHEY and CDR2 SMNVEV (reference sequence). In DNA form, the CDR3 reads TGTGCCAGCAGTCTCCAGCCCGACAGGGCCATCACAGATACGCAGTATTTT. The encoded protein is CASSLQPDRAITDTQYF.

This clone was observed a single time. The chain links TRBV19 to TRBJ1-1; D is possibly TRBD1 (6 bases). Trimming took off 3 bases at V and 1 base at J, with 12 bases between the two ends. Germline values: CDR1 LNHDA, CDR2 SQIVND (reference sequence). This CDR3 region has 15 residues. The CDR3 nucleotides read TGTGCCAGTAGTATGCCGGGACACCCGAACACTGAAGCTTTCTTT. Protein product: CASSMPGHPNTEAFF.

The genes are TRBV5-5 and TRBJ2-7; 13 bases fit TRBD2. The trim removed 1 base at V and 4 bases at J, leaving 5 bases unmatched. This CDR3 comprises 16 residues. CDR1 and CDR2 (germline): SGHKS, YYEKEE (reference sequence). CDR3 nucleotides: TGTGCCAGCAGCTTGAGGACTAGCGGGAGAAGATACGAGCAGTACTTC. Translated, it gives CASSLRTSGRRYEQYF.

The chain carries TRBV7-6 and TRBJ2-2; D remains unclear. The CDR3 totals 14 residues. V was shortened by 5 bases and J by 5 bases, with 12 bases between the two germline ends. The germline V gene has CDR1 SGHVS and CDR2 FNYEAQ. The CDR3 nucleotides read TGTGCCAGCAGCGTCGACTCACGGACCGGGGAGCTGTTTTTT. This codes for CASSVDSRTGELFF.